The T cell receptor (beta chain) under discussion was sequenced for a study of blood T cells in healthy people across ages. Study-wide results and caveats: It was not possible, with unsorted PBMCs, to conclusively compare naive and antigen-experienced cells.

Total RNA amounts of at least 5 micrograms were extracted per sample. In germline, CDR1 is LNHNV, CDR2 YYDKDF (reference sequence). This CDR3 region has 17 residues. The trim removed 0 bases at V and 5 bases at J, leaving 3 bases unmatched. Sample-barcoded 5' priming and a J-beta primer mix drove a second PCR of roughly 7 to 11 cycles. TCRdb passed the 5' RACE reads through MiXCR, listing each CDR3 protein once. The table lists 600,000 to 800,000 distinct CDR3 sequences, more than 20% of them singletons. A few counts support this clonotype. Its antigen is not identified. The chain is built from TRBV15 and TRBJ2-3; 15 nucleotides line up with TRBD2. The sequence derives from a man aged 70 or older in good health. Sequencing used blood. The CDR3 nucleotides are TGTGCCACCAGCAGAGAGAGGGGACTAGCGGGAGGAGATACGCAGTATTTT. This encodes CATSRERGLAGGDTQYF. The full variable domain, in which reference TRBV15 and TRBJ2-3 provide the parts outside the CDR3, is DAMVIQNPRYQVTQFGKPVTLSCSQTLNHNVMYWYQQKSSQAPKLLFHYYDKDFNNEADTPDNFQSRRPNTSFCFLDIRSPGLGDTAMYLCATSRERGLAGGDTQYFGPGTRLTVL.